This is a list of T cell receptor beta chains from one sample in a study of cytomegalovirus exposure and HLA in healthy donors. The repertoire was sequenced with immunoSEQ multiplex PCR; TCRdb's copy has only in-frame clones and lacks some. In the table there are 120,000 or so clones, roughly 80% of which are singletons. Sequencing was carried out using PBMCs. All receptors derive from a man aged 30-40 years in good health and CMV-seronegative. Both conserved end residues are part of each CDR3. A D gene is named only where the DNA matches it firmly. Expanded clones get a size class; other rows say once, few or many, or leave the size out.

CDR3 DNA,CDR3 protein,clone size,CDR3 length,D gene,J gene,V gene
TGCGCCAGCAGCTCTCAAGAGACCCAGTACTTC,CASSSQETQYF,once,11,.,TRBJ2-5,TRBV5-1
TGTGCCAGCAGCTCCTGGGGGGGGGAACAAGAGACCCAGTACTTC,CASSSWGGEQETQYF,.,15,TRBD2,TRBJ2-5,TRBV13
TGTGCCAGCAGCCTGACAGGGGGCTATGGCTACACCTTC,CASSLTGGYGYTF,.,13,TRBD1,TRBJ1-2,TRBV28
TGTGCCAGCAGTGCGACAGGGACCCATCAGCCCCAGCATTTT,CASSATGTHQPQHF,.,14,TRBD1,TRBJ1-5,TRBV6-5
TGTGCCAGCAGCGAGGGGACACGCAGCTTCGAGCAGTACTTC,CASSEGTRSFEQYF,.,14,.,TRBJ2-7,TRBV9
TGTGCCAGCAGGACAGGGTCCGGCACAGATACGCAGTATTTT,CASRTGSGTDTQYF,.,14,.,TRBJ2-3,TRBV21-1
TGTGCCAGCAGCTCGGGGCAGAGACTAGCGGGACCCACAGATACGCAGTATTTT,CASSSGQRLAGPTDTQYF,few,18,TRBD2,TRBJ2-3,TRBV7-9
TGTGCCAGCAGTCCCGTCACGCGGGGCAATCAGCCCCAGCATTTT,CASSPVTRGNQPQHF,.,15,.,TRBJ1-5,TRBV27
TGTGCCAGCTCACCGCCGACAGGGCGAAGGACTGAAGCTTTCTTT,CASSPPTGRRTEAFF,.,15,TRBD1,TRBJ1-1,TRBV18
TGTGCCAGTAGTTCCAGGACTAGCGGGAGTCGCAATGAGCAGTTCTTC,CASSSRTSGSRNEQFF,.,16,TRBD2,TRBJ2-1,TRBV19
TGTGCCAGTAGTATAGCGGGAGGCACCGGGGAGCTGTTTTTT,CASSIAGGTGELFF,.,14,TRBD2,TRBJ2-2,TRBV19
TGTGCCAGCAGTATTTTGCAGGGCACTGAAGCTTTCTTT,CASSILQGTEAFF,.,13,.,TRBJ1-1,TRBV6-1
TGTGCCAGCTCACCGGCCATAGCGGGGGGAGGTACGCAGTATTTT,CASSPAIAGGGTQYF,.,15,TRBD2,TRBJ2-3,TRBV18
TGCGCCAGCAGCTCCACGGGCTCGGGGGTCGAGCAGTACTTC,CASSSTGSGVEQYF,.,14,.,TRBJ2-7,TRBV4-3
TGCAGCGTTGAAGGAAGGACATCGGGAAACACCATATATTTT,CSVEGRTSGNTIYF,.,14,.,TRBJ1-3,TRBV29-1
TGTGCCAGTATGGGTATAGCCAGCCGACTGGATGGCTACACCTTC,CASMGIASRLDGYTF,.,15,.,TRBJ1-2,TRBV19
TGTGCCATCAGTGCCCATAGCGGGGACTCCTACAATGAGCAGTTCTTC,CAISAHSGDSYNEQFF,few,16,TRBD2,TRBJ2-1,TRBV10-3
TGCGCCAGCAGCTTGGTGGGGACAGATCCTGGGGCCTCCTATAATTCACCCCTCCACTTT,CASSLVGTDPGASYNSPLHF,.,20,TRBD1,TRBJ1-6,TRBV5-1
TGTGCCAGCAGCACTAACAGGGCTTCCTACAATGAGCAGTTCTTC,CASSTNRASYNEQFF,.,15,.,TRBJ2-1,TRBV7-2
TGTGCCAGCAGCTCGGACAGAACGAAGACCCAGTACTTC,CASSSDRTKTQYF,.,13,.,TRBJ2-5,TRBV11-2
TGCGCCAGCAGTGAGGCCCGGGACAGGGGGCGCAACACCGGGGAGCTGTTTTTT,CASSEARDRGRNTGELFF,.,18,TRBD1,TRBJ2-2,TRBV10-1
TGTGCCAGCAGTTCCCTGACAGGCCCTAATTCACCCCTCCACTTT,CASSSLTGPNSPLHF,.,15,.,TRBJ1-6,TRBV28
TGTGCCAGCAGCCCACCAGGTTTACCGAATCAGCCCCAGCATTTT,CASSPPGLPNQPQHF,.,15,.,TRBJ1-5,TRBV7-9
TGTGCCAGCAGCTTGGGACGGAGGGACTATGGCTACACCTTC,CASSLGRRDYGYTF,.,14,.,TRBJ1-2,TRBV5-7
TGTGCCAGCAGTTTCTTGGGCCCCTACGAGCAGTACTTC,CASSFLGPYEQYF,.,13,.,TRBJ2-7,TRBV27
TGTGCCAGCACCGGGACAGGGGTGAAAGAGACTGAAGCTTTCTTT,CASTGTGVKETEAFF,.,15,TRBD1,TRBJ1-1,TRBV28
TGTGCCAGCTCACCAGGGACAGGGCCGTTCTCCTACGAGCAGTACTTC,CASSPGTGPFSYEQYF,.,16,TRBD1,TRBJ2-7,TRBV18
TGTGCCAGCACCGTCCCCGGGACAGATACGCAGTATTTT,CASTVPGTDTQYF,.,13,.,TRBJ2-3,TRBV28
TGTGCCAGCAGCCAGGGGGTAGGGTCACCCCTCCACTTT,CASSQGVGSPLHF,.,13,TRBD1,TRBJ1-6,TRBV6-6
TGTGCCAGCAGTTGGACTGATGGCTACACCTTC,CASSWTDGYTF,.,11,.,TRBJ1-2,TRBV28
TGTGCCAGCAGCCGACAGAACACTGAAGCTTTCTTT,CASSRQNTEAFF,.,12,.,TRBJ1-1,TRBV6-5
TGTGCCAGCAGTGACGGCCAGAGCGATGGCTACACCTTC,CASSDGQSDGYTF,.,13,.,TRBJ1-2,TRBV6-4
TGTGCCAGCAGTTACGACAGCTCCTATAATTCACCCCTCCACTTT,CASSYDSSYNSPLHF,.,15,.,TRBJ1-6,TRBV6-5
TGTGCCAGCAGTGAAGAGCGTAGCGGGAGCTCCTACGAGCAGTACTTC,CASSEERSGSSYEQYF,.,16,TRBD2,TRBJ2-7,TRBV2
TGTGCCAGCAGTTTCTTAGGAGGCAATCAGCCCCAGCATTTT,CASSFLGGNQPQHF,.,14,.,TRBJ1-5,TRBV2
TGCGCCAGCAGCTTGGGGACTAGCGGGGGCACAGATACGCAGTATTTT,CASSLGTSGGTDTQYF,.,16,TRBD2,TRBJ2-3,TRBV5-1
TGCGCCAGCAATTCAGGGTTCGACTACGAGCAGTACTTC,CASNSGFDYEQYF,.,13,.,TRBJ2-7,TRBV5-1
TGTGCCAGCAGGCCCGGGTCCACTGAAGCTTTCTTT,CASRPGSTEAFF,.,12,.,TRBJ1-1,TRBV14
TGCGCCAGCAGCCGACAGTTGAACACTGAAGCTTTCTTT,CASSRQLNTEAFF,.,13,.,TRBJ1-1,TRBV5-1
TGCGCCAGCAGCCAAGATTCTGGACACACCATGAACACTGAAGCTTTCTTT,CASSQDSGHTMNTEAFF,.,17,.,TRBJ1-1,TRBV4-1
TGTGCCAGCAGCAGAGCGCAGGGTGGTACCTCTCAGCCCCAGCATTTT,CASSRAQGGTSQPQHF,.,16,.,TRBJ1-5,TRBV7-9
TGTGCCAGCAGACGACAGTGGGACTCTGGAAACACCATATATTTT,CASRRQWDSGNTIYF,.,15,.,TRBJ1-3,TRBV6-5
TGTGCCAGCAGAAGGGGGTTACAAGAGACCCAGTACTTC,CASRRGLQETQYF,.,13,.,TRBJ2-5,TRBV9
TGTGCCAGCAGCTTAGCTCCATTGGGTAGGGGGCGGACTGAAGCTTTCTTT,CASSLAPLGRGRTEAFF,once,17,TRBD1,TRBJ1-1,TRBV7-9
TGTGCCAGCAGCTTATATGGATCAGGAAGGGACAGAAGTGGCTACACCTTC,CASSLYGSGRDRSGYTF,.,17,TRBD1,TRBJ1-2,TRBV7-9
TGTGCCTGGAGTGAAGGACTAGCGGGGTTCACAGATACGCAGTATTTT,CAWSEGLAGFTDTQYF,.,16,TRBD2,TRBJ2-3,TRBV30
TGTGCCATCAGTGGAGGCTCGATAGACACAGATACGCAGTATTTT,CAISGGSIDTDTQYF,.,15,.,TRBJ2-3,TRBV10-3
TGTGCCAGCAGTCAACAGGGGGCAAACTATGGCTACACCTTC,CASSQQGANYGYTF,.,14,TRBD1,TRBJ1-2,TRBV6-5
TGTTCCAGCAGCTTATATCTGGGAGAGAACACTGAAGCTTTCTTT,CSSSLYLGENTEAFF,.,15,.,TRBJ1-1,TRBV7-9
TGTGCCAGCAGATTGACAGGGAGATACGAGCAGTACTTC,CASRLTGRYEQYF,.,13,TRBD1,TRBJ2-7,TRBV27
TGTGCCAGTACCGGGGACAGGGTCGGGTCTGGGGCCAACGTCCTGACTTTC,CASTGDRVGSGANVLTF,.,17,TRBD1,TRBJ2-6,TRBV19
TGTGCCAGTAGTGACGGGTCCAAAGAGACCCAGTACTTC,CASSDGSKETQYF,.,13,.,TRBJ2-5,TRBV19
TGTGCCAGTCGGGCAGGGGGGAACTACGAGCAGTACTTC,CASRAGGNYEQYF,.,13,.,TRBJ2-7,TRBV19
TGTGCCAGCAGCCAAGATCACAGGGAAAAACTGTTTTTT,CASSQDHREKLFF,few,13,.,TRBJ1-4,TRBV4-2
TGTGCCAGCAGTTTAGGAGGTCTTAGCTCCTACAATGAGCAGTTCTTC,CASSLGGLSSYNEQFF,.,16,.,TRBJ2-1,TRBV28
TGTGCCAGCAGCGTAGATCAGGCCAATACGCAGTATTTT,CASSVDQANTQYF,few,13,.,TRBJ2-3,TRBV9
TGTGCCAGTAGTATGGGCAGGGGACCCGAAAAACTGTTTTTT,CASSMGRGPEKLFF,.,14,.,TRBJ1-4,TRBV19
TGTGCCAGCAGAAACCTCGGCGGCGGGAACACTGAAGCTTTCTTT,CASRNLGGGNTEAFF,.,15,.,TRBJ1-1,TRBV6-5
TGTGCCTGGGGAGGTGGGGGCATCGAGCAGTACTTC,CAWGGGGIEQYF,.,12,.,TRBJ2-7,TRBV30